These 26 T cell receptor beta chains were all obtained from the same sample, sequenced in a study of cytomegalovirus exposure and HLA in healthy donors. The table came from immunoSEQ multiplex PCR; TCRdb's copy has only in-frame clones and leaves some out. This sample has about 160,000 clones; roughly 89% occur once, and the top ten carry over 9%. Sequencing used PBMCs. These receptors were taken from a woman under 30 in good health and CMV-seropositive.

The genes are TRBV11-3 and TRBJ2-2, with TRBD1 identical over 10 bases. J lost 4 bases, V lost 3 bases, and 5 bases had no gene match. Germline CDR1 SGHNT, CDR2 YENEEA. The CDR3 is 16 residues long. The CDR3 reads CASSFRDRGATGELFF. The CDR3 DNA reads TGTGCCAGCAGCTTCCGGGACAGGGGTGCCACCGGGGAGCTGTTTTTT.

V and J are TRBV7-8 and TRBJ1-4; D remains ambiguous. With 1 base removed from V and 8 bases from J, the gap between germline ends came to 14 bases. CDR1 is SGHVS and CDR2 is FQNEAQ in the germline V gene. The CDR3 spans 15 residues. Here the CDR3 reads CASSLGVGGREKLFF. Written as DNA, the CDR3 is TGTGCCAGCAGCTTAGGGGTGGGAGGACGGGAAAAACTGTTTTTT.

This sequence joins TRBV15 and TRBJ2-1; TRBD2 matches 10 bases. The CDR3 covers 12 residues. Unmatched junction bases numbered 1, after V lost 2 bases and J lost 12 bases. Germline V lookup: CDR1 LNHNV, CDR2 YYDKDF (reference sequence). In DNA, the CDR3 is TGTGCCACCAGCAGAACTAGCGGGACGCAGTTCTTC. Its translation is CATSRTSGTQFF.

V and J are TRBV5-6 and TRBJ2-7, with a possible D match to TRBD1 (6 bases). The CDR3 totals 14 residues. V dropped 0 bases and J dropped 4 bases, with 11 bases sitting between them. Germline loops: CDR1 SGHDT, CDR2 YYEEEE. CDR3 in DNA: TGTGCCAGCAGCTTGGCCTCACAGGGTTACGAGCAGTACTTC. It yields the protein CASSLASQGYEQYF.

This clone appeared once. The rearrangement joins TRBV30 to TRBJ1-1; D is possibly TRBD1 (6 bases). The V gene lost 2 bases and the J gene lost 10 bases, with 14 bases spanning the gap. The CDR3 contains 12 residues. Looked up from germline, CDR1 is GTSNPN and CDR2 is SVGIG (reference sequence). This chain's CDR3 is CAWSPVRGSAFF. CDR3 DNA sequence: TGTGCCTGGAGTCCAGTAAGGGGGTCAGCTTTCTTT. The whole variable domain, remainder taken from reference TRBV30 and TRBJ1-1, is SQTIHQWPATLVQPVGSPLSLECTVEGTSNPNLYWYRQAAGRGLQLLFYSVGIGQISSEVPQNLSASRPQDRQFILSSKKLLLSDSGFYLCAWSPVRGSAFFGQGTRLTVV.

The chain recombines TRBV4-1 with TRBJ1-1; possibly TRBD1 for D (5 bases). Trimming took off 4 bases at V and 3 bases at J, with 27 bases between the two ends. The germline V gene encodes CDR1 MGHRA and CDR2 YSYEKL. CDR3 length: 19 residues. CDR3 nucleotide sequence: TGCGCCAGCAGCCCCCCCGGGGGTGCAGGGTTGGTGTTCGACACTGAAGCTTTCTTT. Its translation: CASSPPGGAGLVFDTEAFF.

Note on this clone: Germline is not matched at one junction end, which may reflect a read error. The chain has TRBV7-7 and TRBJ2-5; 14 nucleotides align to TRBD2. The CDR3 loop spans 17 amino acids. Germline CDR1 SSHAT, CDR2 FNYEAQ (reference sequence). The CDR3 coding sequence is TGTGCTAGCAGCTTAGGGACTAGCGGGAGAGGCGGGGAGACCCAGTACTTC. Protein product: CASSLGTSGRGGETQYF.

This clone was seen just once. The chain couples TRBV2 to TRBJ1-4; 9 nucleotides agree with TRBD1. Germline CDR1 reads SNHLY; CDR2 reads FYNNEI. J gave up 4 bases and V 5 bases, and 2 bases lay outside the gene matches. The CDR3 totals 14 residues. In DNA form, the CDR3 reads TGTGCCAGCAGTCTGGACAGGGGTAATGAAAAACTGTTTTTT. Amino acids: CASSLDRGNEKLFF.

The J gene is TRBJ2-7, the V gene TRBV5-6, with 7 bases lining up with TRBD2. V was clipped by 4 bases and J by 6 bases; unmatched bases: 16. This CDR3 region has 16 residues. The germline gives CDR1 SGHDT, CDR2 YYEEEE. The DNA of the CDR3 is TGTGCCAGCAGCCGACGTTTCGGGGGAGGGCCGGGCGAGCAGTACTTC. Its translation is CASSRRFGGGPGEQYF.

The V and J genes are TRBV19 and TRBJ2-2; D uncertain. V was cut by 5 bases and J by 5 bases, with 9 bases left in between. Germline CDR1 is LNHDA and CDR2 is SQIVND (reference sequence). The CDR3 length is 13 residues. CDR3 coding DNA: TGTGCCAGTAGTCCCCGAGCGACCGGGGAGCTGTTTTTT. As protein: CASSPRATGELFF.

J is TRBJ1-5 and V is TRBV6-9, with 9 bases matching TRBD1. Germline V lookup: CDR1 MNHGY, CDR2 SVAAGI. Trimming cost V 8 bases and J 1 base; bases outside gene matches: 12. The CDR3 runs 17 residues. CDR3 in amino acids: CASPGQGPPVSNQPQHF. The CDR3 coding sequence is TGTGCCAGCCCCGGACAGGGGCCTCCGGTGAGCAATCAGCCCCAGCATTTT.

The J gene is TRBJ1-1, the V gene TRBV7-2, with D possibly being TRBD1 (6 bases). CDR1 is SGHTA, CDR2 FQGNSA, per germline. The CDR3 is 13 amino acids. The ends were cut back, 3 bases at V and 4 bases at J, with 9 bases in the middle. This CDR3 reads CASSFTGSTEAFF. CDR3 nucleotide sequence: TGTGCCAGCAGCTTCACAGGGAGCACTGAAGCTTTCTTT.

The genes are TRBV7-9 and TRBJ1-4; D possibly corresponds to TRBD1 (6 bases). Trimming pared 7 bases from V and 1 base from J, leaving 10 bases between. Germline V lookup: CDR1 SEHNR, CDR2 FQNEAQ (reference sequence). CDR3 length: 14 residues. This CDR3 reads CASKSDRTNEKLFF. In nucleotides, the CDR3 is TGTGCCAGCAAGTCGGACAGAACTAATGAAAAACTGTTTTTT.

The genes are TRBV6-4 and TRBJ2-7, with 8 nucleotides matching TRBD2. Germline V CDR1 and CDR2: MRHNA, SNTAGT. With V trimmed by 4 bases and J by 2 bases, 7 bases remained unmatched. CDR3 length: 15 residues. The CDR3 DNA reads TGTGCCAGCAGTGTTCTAGCGGGTTACCCCTACGAGCAGTACTTC. Protein: CASSVLAGYPYEQYF.

The gene calls are TRBV5-5 and TRBJ1-1; TRBD1 matches at 8 bases. This CDR3 region has 13 residues. Looked up from germline, CDR1 is SGHKS and CDR2 is YYEKEE (reference sequence). The J segment lost 11 bases and the V segment lost 4 bases, leaving 10 bases of the junction unmatched. The CDR3 sequence: CASSADRAVRAFF. The CDR3 DNA reads as TGTGCCAGCAGCGCGGACAGGGCCGTTCGGGCTTTCTTT. The entire variable domain, with the rest obtained from reference TRBV5-5 and TRBJ1-1, is as follows: DAGVTQSPTHLIKTRGQQVTLRCSPISGHKSVSWYQQVLGQGPQFIFQYYEKEERGRGNFPDRFSARQFPNYSSELNVNALLLGDSALYLCASSADRAVRAFFGQGTRLTVV.

The chain combines TRBV10-3 with TRBJ2-3; 10 bases line up with TRBD2. The V segment lost 6 bases and the J segment 4 bases; nucleotides outside the gene matches: 13. This CDR3 has 17 amino acids. Per germline, CDR1 ENHRY and CDR2 SYGVKD. For the CDR3, the DNA is TGTGCCATCAGCAAGGGGGGAATAGCGGGAGGTGCAGATACGCAGTATTTT. Translating it yields CAISKGGIAGGADTQYF.

This rearrangement joins TRBV7-3 to TRBJ2-2; TRBD2 matches 7 bases. The junction had 14 bases not matched to a gene; V was cut back by 5 bases and J by 8 bases. This CDR3 has 16 amino acids. Germline loops: CDR1 SGHTA, CDR2 FQGTGA. CDR3 region: CASSPMGGTTPGELFF. The DNA for the CDR3 is TGTGCCAGCAGCCCCATGGGGGGGACCACGCCTGGGGAGCTGTTTTTT.

The rearrangement joins TRBV19 to TRBJ2-6; no reliable D call. The V end lost 5 bases, the J end lost 0 bases, and 8 bases lay between the germline ends. CDR3 length: 15 amino acids. Germline CDR1 reads LNHDA; CDR2 reads SQIVND (reference sequence). CDR3 sequence: CASSLTVSGANVLTF. Here the CDR3 DNA reads TGTGCCAGTAGTCTTACGGTCTCTGGGGCCAACGTCCTGACTTTC.

The genes are TRBV7-2 and TRBJ2-1; 13 nucleotides line up with TRBD2. Trimming at V came to 1 base and at J to 9 bases, leaving 9 bases not matched to a gene. CDR1 and CDR2 from the germline V gene are SGHTA and FQGNSA. The CDR3 length is 17 residues. The CDR3 sequence is CASSLDLLAGGPGEQFF. The CDR3 nucleotides read TGTGCCAGCAGCTTAGACCTACTAGCGGGAGGGCCGGGTGAGCAGTTCTTC.

The chain uses TRBV28 and TRBJ1-2; D is uncertain. V was trimmed by 3 bases and J by 7 bases, leaving 9 bases between them. Looked up from germline, CDR1 is MDHEN and CDR2 is SYDVKM. There are 12 residues in the CDR3. The CDR3 here is CASSFRLGGYTF. Written as DNA, the CDR3 is TGTGCCAGCAGTTTCCGGCTAGGTGGCTACACCTTC.

The CDR3 nucleotides read TGCGCCAGCAGCTTGGGTTTGGACAGGGCCCAAGAGACCCAGTACTTC. Its translation is CASSLGLDRAQETQYF. The genes are TRBV5-1 and TRBJ2-5, with TRBD1 identical over 8 bases. Germline CDR1 is SGHRS and CDR2 is YFSETQ. The CDR3 runs 16 residues. V gave up 0 bases and J gave up 1 base; unmatched junction bases: 5.

DNA for the CDR3: TGTGCCAGCAGTGAGGGGGCCGGGACTGAAGCTTTCTTT. This sequence encodes CASSEGAGTEAFF. The chain is built from TRBV6-4 and TRBJ1-1; D might be TRBD1 (6 bases). Germline V CDR1 and CDR2: MRHNA, SNTAGT. V gave up 3 bases and J gave up 5 bases, with 10 bases separating them. This CDR3 contains 13 residues.

The genes are TRBV25-1 and TRBJ2-1, with 8 bases identical to TRBD2. The CDR3 runs 14 residues. Trimming removed 7 bases from V and 7 bases from J; junction bases left unmatched: 9. Germline-derived CDR1 and CDR2 are MGHDK and SYGVNS. The CDR3 protein is CASTAREGRNEQFF. The CDR3 bases are TGTGCCAGCACAGCCCGGGAGGGCCGGAATGAGCAGTTCTTC.

This clone has only a few counts. This chain uses TRBV20-1 with TRBJ1-1; D ambiguous. Between the trimmed V and J ends, which lost 3 bases and 11 bases, there was a span of 4 bases. Germline V gene data show CDR1 as DFQATT and CDR2 as SNEGSKA (reference sequence). This CDR3 has 8 amino acids. CDR3 DNA sequence: TGCAGTGCTAGTTCTGCTTTCTTT. Its protein is CSASSAFF.

This sequence joins TRBV21-1 and TRBJ1-5; the D call TRBD1 from the table was never checked on the DNA. TRBV21-1 is an annotated pseudogene. The CDR3 length is 15 residues. The CDR3 DNA is TGTGCCAGCAGCAAGTATGGGGCCTACAATCAGCCCCAGCATTTT. Protein sequence: CASSKYGAYNQPQHF.

The J gene is TRBJ2-5, the V gene TRBV9; no firm D call. The germline CDR1 and CDR2 sequences are SGDLS and YYNGEE. V lost 0 bases and J 5 bases, leaving 14 bases between the germline ends. CDR3 length equals 15 residues. DNA of the CDR3: TGTGCCAGCAGCGTAGAGGTTTTGCCCGGGGAGACCCAGTACTTC. Its translation is CASSVEVLPGETQYF.